This TCR beta chain was found in a study of shared clonotypes between healthy human individuals. Study results and limitations: The small donor group covered limited genetic and exposure diversity.

About this clone: Its antigen is unidentified.

The germline V gene encodes CDR1 SGHKS and CDR2 YYEKEE (reference sequence). The CDR3 sequence is 16 residues long. The germline V and J ends were trimmed by 5 bases and 4 bases, with 22 bases remaining between them. Healthy HIV-negative adults without recent acute infections or vaccinations served as donors. Naive CD4+ cells were CD45RA-selected; the remaining cells were memory. Original handling: Without quality scores, immunoSEQ junctional reads could not be filtered like full-length reads. Repertoires were generated with immunoSEQ multiplex PCR, while TCRdb's copy carries only in-frame clones and drops some. V, J and clone size were drawn from that table, and D and trimming were deduced from the DNA. The sample holds around 1.4 million clones, about 98.5% seen once.

The rearrangement uses TRBV5-5 and TRBJ2-7, with D perhaps matching TRBD1 (8 bases). The TCR originated in a young man in good health. The sample taken for sequencing was naive CD4+ T cells sorted from blood. This sample's subset: CD45RA+ positively selected. Written as DNA, the CDR3 is TGTGCCAGCAGAGCGGGACAGGCGACAAACCTATACGAGCAGTACTTC. This sequence encodes CASRAGQATNLYEQYF.